Below are 6 T cell receptor beta chains sequenced from a single sample in a study of cytomegalovirus exposure and HLA in healthy donors. A multiplex PCR was run with 60 Vbeta primers and 13 Jbeta primers. The data were produced by immunoSEQ multiplex PCR, yet TCRdb's version contains in-frame clones alone and is incomplete. The data show some 190,000 clones, just under 80% seen once. Sequencing was done on a sample of PBMCs. The receptors originated from a female donor in good health and CMV-seronegative.

The rearrangement joins TRBV5-4 to TRBJ1-2, with D perhaps matching TRBD1 (6 bases). Germline CDR1 reads SGHNT; CDR2 reads YYREEE (reference sequence). There are 14 residues in the CDR3. V lost 1 base and J 5 bases, leaving 12 bases between the germline ends. The CDR3 nucleotides read TGTGCCAGCAGCTTGTACAGGGTGGCATATGGCTACACCTTC. It specifies CASSLYRVAYGYTF.

On this clone: A read error may account for a junction end that differs from germline. The chain joins TRBV7-9 to TRBJ2-7, with 9 nucleotides matching TRBD1. Germline CDR1 SEHNR, CDR2 FQNEAQ (reference sequence). The CDR3 runs 16 residues. This CDR3 is CSSSLGPRTGEYEQYF. As DNA, the CDR3 is TGTTCCAGCAGCTTAGGTCCTAGGACAGGGGAATACGAGCAGTACTTC.

Here the CDR3 DNA reads TGTGCCAGCAGTCACCGGGACTTTAGCTCCTACGAGCAGTACTTC. Amino acid sequence: CASSHRDFSSYEQYF. The chain couples TRBV6-6 to TRBJ2-7; D possibly corresponds to TRBD2 (6 bases). The CDR3 consists of 15 residues. Trimming stripped 5 bases from V and 0 bases from J, with 14 bases between. Per germline, CDR1 MNHNY and CDR2 SVGAGI (reference sequence).

V and J are TRBV2 and TRBJ2-3; the match to TRBD1 covers 7 bases. CDR1 and CDR2 from the germline V gene are SNHLY and FYNNEI. Trimming cost V 3 bases and J 4 bases; bases outside gene matches: 4. This CDR3 contains 14 residues. CDR3 DNA: TGTGCCAGCAGTGACAGACAGGGAGCAGATACGCAGTATTTT. As protein: CASSDRQGADTQYF.

The gene calls are TRBV2 and TRBJ2-5, with 8 nucleotides matching TRBD2. The CDR3 has 14 amino acids. J was trimmed by 2 bases and V by 5 bases; bases with no gene match: 4. CDR1 SNHLY and CDR2 FYNNEI come from the germline V gene. CDR3 protein: CASSSGRGQETQYF. CDR3 DNA sequence: TGTGCCAGCAGTAGCGGGAGAGGGCAAGAGACCCAGTACTTC.

This clone was detected only once. The chain recombines TRBV9 with TRBJ2-3; 9 bases map to TRBD1. Trimming at V came to 3 bases and at J to 6 bases, leaving 11 bases not matched to a gene. CDR1 is SGDLS and CDR2 is YYNGEE in the germline V gene. The CDR3 runs 16 residues. The CDR3 protein is CASSDRTGDYPDTQYF. The CDR3 DNA sequence: TGTGCCAGCAGCGACAGGACAGGGGATTACCCGGATACGCAGTATTTT.